The 28 T cell receptor beta chains presented below share a single source sample, sequenced in a study of cytomegalovirus exposure and HLA in healthy donors. The study ran its PCR with 60 Vbeta and 13 Jbeta primers. The table came from immunoSEQ multiplex PCR; TCRdb's copy has only in-frame clones and leaves some out. The table for this sample gives over 55,000 clones. The sequenced sample was PBMCs. The receptors here all came from a boy younger than 18 in good health and CMV-seronegative.

The chain uses TRBV30 and TRBJ2-1; D remains unclear. Germline CDR1 is GTSNPN and CDR2 is SVGIG (reference sequence). The CDR3 consists of 10 residues. Trimming took 3 bases from V and 7 from J, leaving 4 bases between them. CDR3 amino acids: CAWRRNEQFF. Written as DNA, the CDR3 is TGTGCCTGGAGGAGAAATGAGCAGTTCTTC. The full variable domain, completed using reference TRBV30 and TRBJ2-1, is SQTIHQWPATLVQPVGSPLSLECTVEGTSNPNLYWYRQAAGRGLQLLFYSVGIGQISSEVPQNLSASRPQDRQFILSSKKLLLSDSGFYLCAWRRNEQFFGPGTRLTVL.

V and J are TRBV7-2 and TRBJ2-1, with D perhaps TRBD2 (6 bases). Trimming took 3 bases from V and 6 from J, leaving 12 bases between them. This CDR3 is 14 amino acids long. Per the germline V gene, CDR1 is SGHTA and CDR2 is FQGNSA. CDR3 residues: CASSFNAGLNEQFF. CDR3 nucleotides: TGTGCCAGCAGCTTCAATGCGGGACTCAATGAGCAGTTCTTC.

CDR3 region: CARADRGSSYNEQFF. The CDR3 bases are TGTGCCCGGGCCGACAGGGGGAGCTCCTACAATGAGCAGTTCTTC. The chain couples TRBV30 to TRBJ2-1, with 9 bases that match TRBD1. The CDR3 consists of 15 residues. Germline-derived CDR1 and CDR2 are GTSNPN and SVGIG (reference sequence). Trimming cost V 8 bases and J 0 bases; bases outside gene matches: 8.

The CDR3 sequence: CASSLEVDGVTEAFF. For the CDR3, the DNA is TGTGCCAGCAGCTTGGAGGTGGATGGAGTCACTGAAGCTTTCTTT. The chain has TRBV5-6 and TRBJ1-1; D remains unclear. There are 15 residues in the CDR3. Trimming stripped 0 bases from V and 4 bases from J, with 13 bases between. CDR1 is SGHDT, CDR2 YYEEEE, per germline.

The chain uses TRBV10-3 and TRBJ2-1; 10 nucleotides line up with TRBD1. Germline loops: CDR1 ENHRY, CDR2 SYGVKD. The CDR3 is 12 residues long. V lost 10 bases, J lost 6 bases, and 3 bases stayed unmatched. CDR3 bases: TGTGCCACCCGACAGGGGGCCAATGAGCAGTTCTTC. It specifies CATRQGANEQFF.

The chain is built from TRBV27 and TRBJ1-1, with 7 bases that match TRBD1. The CDR3 is 14 amino acids. Trimming cost V 2 bases and J 1 base; bases outside gene matches: 1. Germline CDR1 reads MNHEY; CDR2 reads SMNVEV (reference sequence). The CDR3 is CASSLRQGNTEAFF. Written as DNA, the CDR3 is TGTGCCAGCAGTTTAAGACAGGGGAACACTGAAGCTTTCTTT.

The J gene is TRBJ2-7, the V gene TRBV5-5; weak D call: TRBD1 (7 bases). With 3 bases removed from V and 4 bases from J, the gap between germline ends came to 17 bases. The germline gives CDR1 SGHKS, CDR2 YYEKEE (reference sequence). The CDR3 runs 15 residues. The CDR3 nucleotides read TGTGCCAGCAGCTCAGGGGGGCTTGACAGGTACGAGCAGTACTTC. As protein: CASSSGGLDRYEQYF.

The CDR3 here is CAISEEQVKGYTF. The CDR3 DNA reads TGTGCCATCAGTGAGGAACAGGTGAAGGGCTACACCTTC. The chain carries TRBV10-3 and TRBJ1-2; a weak D match, TRBD1 (5 bases). CDR1 is ENHRY and CDR2 is SYGVKD in the germline V gene. With 2 bases removed from V and 8 bases from J, the gap between germline ends came to 12 bases. The CDR3 spans 13 residues.

The chain employs TRBV6-4 and TRBJ1-5, with 7 positions matching TRBD1. V lost 6 bases to trimming and J lost 0 bases; unmatched junction nucleotides: 14. Per the germline V gene, CDR1 is MRHNA and CDR2 is SNTAGT. CDR3 length: 18 amino acids. Here the CDR3 DNA reads TGTGCCAGCAGGACTATTTCCAGACAGGGTCCTAGCAATCAGCCCCAGCATTTT. Translated, it gives CASRTISRQGPSNQPQHF.

This rearrangement joins TRBV27 to TRBJ1-5, with D unresolved. CDR3 length: 14 amino acids. Trimming took off 6 bases at V and 0 bases at J, with 9 bases between the two ends. The germline CDR1 and CDR2 sequences are MNHEY and SMNVEV (reference sequence). For the CDR3, the DNA is TGTGCCAGCAGCCCTCCGGGTAGCAATCAGCCCCAGCATTTT. As protein: CASSPPGSNQPQHF.

The V call is TRBV7-9, the J call TRBJ1-2; D unresolved. This CDR3 contains 15 residues. From germline, CDR1 is SEHNR and CDR2 FQNEAQ (reference sequence). V was cut by 2 bases and J by 5 bases, with 15 bases left in between. The CDR3 region has the DNA TGTGCCAGCAGCTTATTGTCAGGTGGCGGGTATGGCTACACCTTC. The encoded protein is CASSLLSGGGYGYTF.

This rearrangement joins TRBV28 to TRBJ1-5; TRBD1 might be the D (5 bases). The CDR3 spans 15 residues. V was clipped by 6 bases and J by 5 bases, with 17 bases between them. Germline values: CDR1 MDHEN, CDR2 SYDVKM. The CDR3 loop reads CASSSSSGRDQPQHF. CDR3 DNA sequence: TGTGCCAGCAGCTCCTCCTCAGGGAGGGATCAGCCCCAGCATTTT.

The rearrangement joins TRBV5-5 to TRBJ1-2, with a weak D call TRBD1 (5 bases). Germline loops: CDR1 SGHKS, CDR2 YYEKEE (reference sequence). V was pared by 3 bases and J by 2 bases, with 17 bases between. This CDR3 is 16 amino acids long. The CDR3: CASSYSRDSANYGYTF. The CDR3 region has the DNA TGTGCCAGCAGCTACAGCCGCGACAGTGCAAACTATGGCTACACCTTC.

The rearrangement uses TRBV19 and TRBJ2-7; 8 positions match TRBD1. Trimming at V came to 10 bases and at J to 2 bases, leaving 7 bases not matched to a gene. The CDR3 runs to 13 residues. Germline V lookup: CDR1 LNHDA, CDR2 SQIVND (reference sequence). The CDR3 region has the DNA TGTGCCACTCGACAGGGGAAGACCTACGAGCAGTACTTC. It is translated as CATRQGKTYEQYF.

The chain's CDR3 is CASSLASSGKGYTQYF. CDR3 coding DNA: TGTGCCAGCAGCTTGGCGTCTAGCGGGAAAGGGTATACGCAGTATTTT. This chain joins TRBV5-4 and TRBJ2-3; 9 bases are a match to TRBD2. V lost 0 bases to trimming and J lost 7 bases; unmatched junction nucleotides: 9. Germline CDR1 is SGHNT and CDR2 is YYREEE (reference sequence). CDR3 length: 16 residues.

The chain carries TRBV5-6 and TRBJ1-1; D unresolved. The CDR3 is 13 residues long. The V gene's germline CDR1 is SGHDT and CDR2 YYEEEE. V shed 4 bases and J shed 6 bases, with 13 bases lying between them. The CDR3 spells CASSPGSLSEAFF. The CDR3 coding sequence is TGTGCCAGCAGCCCCGGGAGCCTCTCTGAAGCTTTCTTT.

This chain joins TRBV18 and TRBJ2-5; the D gene is possibly TRBD1 (6 bases). V dropped 2 bases and J dropped 1 base, with 11 bases sitting between them. The CDR3 consists of 15 residues. Germline-derived CDR1 and CDR2 are KGHSH and LQKENI. In DNA form, the CDR3 reads TGTGCCAGCTCACCAATGTCAGGGGCCCAAGAGACCCAGTACTTC. Protein: CASSPMSGAQETQYF.

The chain uses TRBV19 and TRBJ1-3, with 8 nucleotides matching TRBD1. This CDR3 is 16 amino acids long. Trimming removed 5 bases from V and 0 bases from J; junction bases left unmatched: 6. The germline gives CDR1 LNHDA, CDR2 SQIVND (reference sequence). CDR3 region: CASSPGQGLSGNTIYF. The CDR3 DNA reads as TGTGCCAGTAGTCCCGGACAGGGCCTCTCTGGAAACACCATATATTTT.

The chain carries TRBV4-2 and TRBJ2-1; 8 bases fit TRBD2. The CDR3 has 17 residues. CDR1 and CDR2 from the germline V gene are LGHNA and YNFKEQ. The junction had 18 bases not matched to a gene; V was cut back by 1 base and J by 13 bases. The CDR3 reads CASSQGLAGGPHPSQFF. CDR3 nucleotide sequence: TGTGCCAGCAGCCAAGGGTTGGCGGGAGGACCACATCCAAGTCAGTTCTTC.

This CDR3 is CASSRLAGGEYEQYF. In DNA, the CDR3 is TGTGCCAGCAGCCGCCTAGCGGGGGGGGAGTACGAGCAGTACTTC. The chain couples TRBV4-2 to TRBJ2-7; 12 bases are shared with TRBD2. The J segment lost 4 bases and the V segment lost 4 bases, leaving 5 bases of the junction unmatched. This CDR3 spans 15 amino acids. From germline, CDR1 is LGHNA and CDR2 YNFKEQ.

V and J are TRBV6-5 and TRBJ2-7; tentative D call: TRBD1 (6 bases). Trimming cost V 8 bases and J 0 bases, with 17 bases left between them. This CDR3 contains 15 residues. Germline values: CDR1 MNHEY, CDR2 SVGAGI. CDR3 in amino acids: CASDPRETGSYEQYF. The CDR3 bases are TGTGCCAGCGATCCAAGGGAGACAGGCTCCTACGAGCAGTACTTC.

The genes are TRBV29-1 and TRBJ2-7, with D unresolved. Deletions cut 6 bases from V and 0 bases from J, with 9 bases between. This CDR3 has 12 residues. CDR1 SQVTM and CDR2 ANQGSEA come from the germline V gene. The CDR3 DNA reads TGCAGCGTCGCAGCAGGCTCCTACGAGCAGTACTTC. Translation gives CSVAAGSYEQYF.

V and J are TRBV14 and TRBJ2-7, with D possibly being TRBD1 (6 bases). Germline V gene lookup returns CDR1 SGHDN and CDR2 FVKESK. Deletions cut 4 bases from V and 3 bases from J, with 10 bases between. CDR3 size: 13 residues. DNA of the CDR3: TGTGCCAGCAGCCTCACAGGGATCTACGAGCAGTACTTC. This encodes CASSLTGIYEQYF.

The chain is built from TRBV5-1 and TRBJ2-6; no clear D. The germline CDR1 and CDR2 sequences are SGHRS and YFSETQ. This CDR3 has 15 residues. Trimming cost V 4 bases and J 0 bases, with 8 bases left between them. CDR3 DNA sequence: TGCGCCAGCAGCGAGGCATCCTCTGGGGCCAACGTCCTGACTTTC. It encodes CASSEASSGANVLTF.

This chain joins TRBV5-6 and TRBJ2-5, with 8 bases identical to TRBD2. The CDR3 covers 14 residues. The V gene end was trimmed by 1 base and the J gene end by 7 bases; junction bases not matched to a gene: 6. The germline CDR1 and CDR2 sequences are SGHDT and YYEEEE. CDR3 DNA: TGTGCCAGCAGCTTGCCGGGGGGGGGAGTGACCCAGTACTTC. It encodes CASSLPGGGVTQYF.

The genes are TRBV28 and TRBJ2-2; possibly TRBD2 for D (6 bases). V was clipped by 11 bases and J by 0 bases, with 19 bases between them. The V gene's germline CDR1 is MDHEN and CDR2 SYDVKM. CDR3 length: 16 amino acids. The CDR3 DNA sequence: TGTGCCGCTTCCGCCGGGGGAGTCGCGAACACCGGGGAGCTGTTTTTT. This encodes CAASAGGVANTGELFF.

V is TRBV30 and J is TRBJ2-5, with D perhaps TRBD2 (5 bases). V shed 3 bases and J shed 7 bases, with 15 bases lying between them. This CDR3 is built from 13 residues. In germline, CDR1 is GTSNPN, CDR2 SVGIG (reference sequence). CDR3 sequence: CAWRLPAGVTQYF. The CDR3 DNA is TGTGCCTGGAGGCTCCCGGCCGGGGTGACCCAGTACTTC.

The chain carries TRBV11-1 and TRBJ2-5; D remains ambiguous. V was cut by 5 bases and J by 0 bases, with 7 bases left in between. CDR1 SGHAT and CDR2 FQDESV come from the germline V gene (reference sequence). CDR3 length: 13 residues. CDR3 coding DNA: TGTGCCAGCAGCCGCGGATACCAAGAGACCCAGTACTTC. It specifies CASSRGYQETQYF.